This TCR beta chain was obtained from a study of Ad26.COV2.S vaccination and SARS-CoV-2 variants. Study-level background: The vaccine Ad26.COV2.S was put into the muscle once, or twice with 56 days between.

Treatment given: roughly 19 received Ad26.COV2.S at low or high dose, single or two shots; about 5 received placebo; per-sample allocation not given. Sampling occurred on day 63 after the first vaccine or placebo injection. The sample came from a Boston adult aged 18-55 years. Repertoires were generated with immunoSEQ multiplex PCR, while TCRdb's copy carries only in-frame clones and drops some. Among about 420,000 clones listed, approximately 87% were seen once. The TCR sequence derives from a person aged 18-65 years who received the Ad26.COV2.S COVID-19 vaccine or a placebo. The material was peripheral blood, obtained in a trial of Ad26.COV2.S vaccine versus placebo.

The CDR3 spells CASSLGGREQYF. The DNA for the CDR3 is TGTGCCAGCAGCTTAGGTGGAAGGGAGCAGTATTTT. V and J are TRBV7-3 and TRBJ2-3; D gene uncertain. V lost 2 bases to trimming and J lost 11 bases, with 11 bases between them. The germline V gene has CDR1 SGHTA and CDR2 FQGTGA. The CDR3 has 12 amino acids.